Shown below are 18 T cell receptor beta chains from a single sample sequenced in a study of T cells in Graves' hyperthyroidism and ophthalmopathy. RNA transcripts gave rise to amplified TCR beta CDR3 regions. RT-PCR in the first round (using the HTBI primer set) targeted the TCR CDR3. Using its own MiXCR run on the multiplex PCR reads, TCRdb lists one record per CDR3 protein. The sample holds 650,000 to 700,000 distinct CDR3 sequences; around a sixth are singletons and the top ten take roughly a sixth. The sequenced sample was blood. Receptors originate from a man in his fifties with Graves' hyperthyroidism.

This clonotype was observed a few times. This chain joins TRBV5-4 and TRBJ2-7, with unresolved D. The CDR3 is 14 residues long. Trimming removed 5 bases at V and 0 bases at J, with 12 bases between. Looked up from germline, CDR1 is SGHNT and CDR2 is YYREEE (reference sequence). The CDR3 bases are TGTGCCAGCAGACCCGGCGGTAGCTCCTACGAGCAGTACTTC. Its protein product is CASRPGGSSYEQYF.

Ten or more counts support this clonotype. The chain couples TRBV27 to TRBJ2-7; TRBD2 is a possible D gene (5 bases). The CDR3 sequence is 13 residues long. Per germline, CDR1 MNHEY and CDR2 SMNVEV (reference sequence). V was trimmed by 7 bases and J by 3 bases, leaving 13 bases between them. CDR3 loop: CASTFGKGYEQYF. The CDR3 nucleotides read TGTGCCAGCACCTTCGGGAAGGGCTACGAGCAGTACTTC.

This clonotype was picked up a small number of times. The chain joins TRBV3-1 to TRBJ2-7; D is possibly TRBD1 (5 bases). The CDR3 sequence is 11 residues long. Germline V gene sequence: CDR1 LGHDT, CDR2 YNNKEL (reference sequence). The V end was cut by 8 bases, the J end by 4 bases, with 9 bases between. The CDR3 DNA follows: TGTGCCAGCGGGGCCGGATACGAGCAGTACTTC. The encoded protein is CASGAGYEQYF.

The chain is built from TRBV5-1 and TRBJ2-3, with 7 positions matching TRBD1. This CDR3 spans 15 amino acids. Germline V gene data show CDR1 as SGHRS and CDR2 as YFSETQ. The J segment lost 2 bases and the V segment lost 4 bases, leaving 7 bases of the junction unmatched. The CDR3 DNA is TGCGCCAGCAGCCCCACCGGGACAGTCACAGATACGCAGTATTTT. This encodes CASSPTGTVTDTQYF.

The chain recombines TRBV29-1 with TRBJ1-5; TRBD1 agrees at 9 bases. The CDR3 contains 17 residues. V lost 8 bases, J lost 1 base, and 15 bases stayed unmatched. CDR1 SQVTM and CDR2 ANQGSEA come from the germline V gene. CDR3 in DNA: TGCAGCCTCCAGAGACAGGGGGTGCCCCGCAGCAATCAGCCCCAGCATTTT. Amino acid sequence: CSLQRQGVPRSNQPQHF.

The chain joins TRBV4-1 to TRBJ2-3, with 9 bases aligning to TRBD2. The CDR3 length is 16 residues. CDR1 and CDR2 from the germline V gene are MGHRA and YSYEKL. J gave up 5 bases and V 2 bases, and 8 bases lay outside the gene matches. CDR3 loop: CASSQYSGSGRDTQYF. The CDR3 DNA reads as TGCGCCAGCAGCCAATATAGCGGGAGTGGCAGAGATACGCAGTATTTT.

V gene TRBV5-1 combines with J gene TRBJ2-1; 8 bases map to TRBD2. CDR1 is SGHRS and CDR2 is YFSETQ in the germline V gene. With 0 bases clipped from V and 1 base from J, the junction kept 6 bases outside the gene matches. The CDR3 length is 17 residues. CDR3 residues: CASSLENVAGSYNEQFF. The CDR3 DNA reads TGCGCCAGCAGCTTGGAGAATGTAGCGGGATCCTACAATGAGCAGTTCTTC.

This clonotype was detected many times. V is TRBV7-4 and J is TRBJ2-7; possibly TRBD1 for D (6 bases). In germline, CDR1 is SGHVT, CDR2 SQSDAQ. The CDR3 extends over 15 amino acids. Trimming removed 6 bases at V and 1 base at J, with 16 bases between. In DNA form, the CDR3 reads TGTGCCAGCAGTTTACTATACAGGGTTTCCTACGAGCAGTACTTC. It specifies CASSLLYRVSYEQYF.

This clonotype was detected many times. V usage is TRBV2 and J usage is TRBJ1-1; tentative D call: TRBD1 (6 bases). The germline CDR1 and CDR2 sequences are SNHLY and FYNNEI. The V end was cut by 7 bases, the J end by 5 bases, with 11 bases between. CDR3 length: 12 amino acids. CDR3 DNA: TGTGCCAGCACAGGGGTTAGGACTGAAGCTTTCTTT. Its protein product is CASTGVRTEAFF.

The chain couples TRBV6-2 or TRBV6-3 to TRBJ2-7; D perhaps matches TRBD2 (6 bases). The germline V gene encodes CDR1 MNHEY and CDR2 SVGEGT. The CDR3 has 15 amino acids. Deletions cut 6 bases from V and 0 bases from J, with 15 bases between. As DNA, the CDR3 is TGTGCCAGCAGCCCCCCCGGGAGTCACTCCTACGAGCAGTACTTC. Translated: CASSPPGSHSYEQYF.

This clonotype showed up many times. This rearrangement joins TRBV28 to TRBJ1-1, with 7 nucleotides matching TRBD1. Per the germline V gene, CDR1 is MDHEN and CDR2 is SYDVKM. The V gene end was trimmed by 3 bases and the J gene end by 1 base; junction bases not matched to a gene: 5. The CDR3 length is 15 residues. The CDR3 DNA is TGTGCCAGCAGTTTGAGACAGGGAAAGAACACTGAAGCTTTCTTT. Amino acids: CASSLRQGKNTEAFF. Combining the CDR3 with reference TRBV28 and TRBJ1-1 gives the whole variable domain DVKVTQSSRYLVKRTGEKVFLECVQDMDHENMFWYRQDPGLGLRLIYFSYDVKMKEKGDIPEGYSVSREKKERFSLILESASTNQTSMYLCASSLRQGKNTEAFFGQGTRLTVV.

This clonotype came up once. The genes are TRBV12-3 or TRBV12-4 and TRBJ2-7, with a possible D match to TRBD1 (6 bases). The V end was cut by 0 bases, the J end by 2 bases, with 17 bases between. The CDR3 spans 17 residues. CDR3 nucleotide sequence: TGTGCCAGCAGTTTAGCCCCAGGGGCCCCGGAGGCCTACGAGCAGTACTTC. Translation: CASSLAPGAPEAYEQYF.

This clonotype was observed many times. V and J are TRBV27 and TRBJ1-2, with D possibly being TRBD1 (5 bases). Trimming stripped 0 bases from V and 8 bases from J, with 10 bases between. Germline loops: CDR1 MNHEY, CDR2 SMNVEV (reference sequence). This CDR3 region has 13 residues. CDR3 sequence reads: CASSLSGPGGYTF. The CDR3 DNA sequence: TGTGCCAGCAGTTTATCGGGACCGGGAGGCTACACCTTC.

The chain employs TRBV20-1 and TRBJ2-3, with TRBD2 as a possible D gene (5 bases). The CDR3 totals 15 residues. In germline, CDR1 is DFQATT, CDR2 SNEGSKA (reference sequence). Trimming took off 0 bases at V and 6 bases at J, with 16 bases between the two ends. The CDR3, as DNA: TGCAGTGCTAGAGATGGGAGCCCCGACGTCGATACGCAGTATTTT. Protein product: CSARDGSPDVDTQYF.

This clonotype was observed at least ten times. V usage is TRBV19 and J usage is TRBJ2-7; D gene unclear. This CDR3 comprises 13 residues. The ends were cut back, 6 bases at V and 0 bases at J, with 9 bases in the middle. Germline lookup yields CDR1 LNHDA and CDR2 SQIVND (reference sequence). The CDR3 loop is CASRPQTSYEQYF. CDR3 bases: TGTGCCAGTAGACCTCAGACCTCCTACGAGCAGTACTTC.

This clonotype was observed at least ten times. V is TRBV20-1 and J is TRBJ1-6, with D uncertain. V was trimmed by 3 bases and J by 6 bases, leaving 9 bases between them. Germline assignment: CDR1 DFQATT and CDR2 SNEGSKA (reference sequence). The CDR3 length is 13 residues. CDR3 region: CSARSQSNSPLHF. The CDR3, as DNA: TGCAGTGCTAGGAGTCAGAGTAATTCACCCCTCCACTTT.

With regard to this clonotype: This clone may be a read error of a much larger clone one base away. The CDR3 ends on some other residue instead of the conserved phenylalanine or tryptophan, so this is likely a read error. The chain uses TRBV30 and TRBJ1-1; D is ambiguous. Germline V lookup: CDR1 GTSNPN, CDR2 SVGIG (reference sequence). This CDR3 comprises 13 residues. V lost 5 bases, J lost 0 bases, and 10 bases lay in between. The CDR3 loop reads CAWGTMMNTEAFC. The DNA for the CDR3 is TGTGCCTGGGGTACAATGATGAACACTGAAGCTTTCTGT.

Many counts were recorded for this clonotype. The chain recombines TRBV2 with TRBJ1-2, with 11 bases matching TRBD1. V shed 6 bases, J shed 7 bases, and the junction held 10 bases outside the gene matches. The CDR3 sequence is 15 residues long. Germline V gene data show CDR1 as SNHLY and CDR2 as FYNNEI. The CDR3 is CASRKPGQGVIGYTF. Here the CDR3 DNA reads TGTGCCAGCAGAAAACCGGGACAGGGGGTCATTGGCTACACCTTC.